A single T cell receptor (beta chain) is shown here with its context. This CDR3 contains 12 residues. Germline lookup yields CDR1 LNHDA and CDR2 SQIVND (reference sequence). V trimming: 3 bases; J trimming: 10 bases; junction bases outside the gene matches: 4. This sample was taken from a study of blood T cell repertoires in COVID-19. For the study at large: COVID-19 samples, acute and convalescent, were from the United States, Italy and Spain.

The authors' processing: Reference gene primers were amplified, and this amplification served to estimate nucleated cell counts. The assay was immunoSEQ multiplex PCR, and TCRdb's table has in-frame clones only and misses some. D and trimming were read from the DNA, whereas the V and J calls and clone size are those reported in that table. Seen here are over 350,000 clones, approximately 90% observed once, and the top ten hold 1.4%. The sequence derives from a young woman with active or convalescent COVID-19. This rearrangement joins TRBV19 to TRBJ1-1; 8 bases agree with TRBD1. Material for sequencing was peripheral blood. This CDR3 is CASSMEQGAAFF. The CDR3 DNA reads as TGTGCCAGTAGTATGGAGCAGGGGGCAGCTTTCTTT.